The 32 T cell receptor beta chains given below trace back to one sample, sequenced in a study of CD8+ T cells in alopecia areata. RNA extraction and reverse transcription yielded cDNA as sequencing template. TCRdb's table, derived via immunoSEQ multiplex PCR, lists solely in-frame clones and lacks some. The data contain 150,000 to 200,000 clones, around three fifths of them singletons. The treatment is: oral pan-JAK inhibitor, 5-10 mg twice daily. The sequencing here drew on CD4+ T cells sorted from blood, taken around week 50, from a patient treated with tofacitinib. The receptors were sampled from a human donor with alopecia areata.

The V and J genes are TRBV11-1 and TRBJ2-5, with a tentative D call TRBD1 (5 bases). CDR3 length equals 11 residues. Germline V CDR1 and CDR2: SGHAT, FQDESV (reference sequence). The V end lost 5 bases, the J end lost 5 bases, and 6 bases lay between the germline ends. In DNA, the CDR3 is TGTGCCAGCAGCCGACAGGAGACCCAGTACTTC. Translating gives CASSRQETQYF.

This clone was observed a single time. CDR3 loop: CASSLGTLQETQYF. The CDR3 DNA reads as TGTGCCAGCAGCCTCGGGACCTTACAAGAGACCCAGTACTTC. The chain carries TRBV5-6 and TRBJ2-5; D is tentatively TRBD1 or TRBD2 (5 bases each). This CDR3 has 14 residues. V was pared by 4 bases and J by 2 bases, with 12 bases between. Germline CDR1 SGHDT, CDR2 YYEEEE.

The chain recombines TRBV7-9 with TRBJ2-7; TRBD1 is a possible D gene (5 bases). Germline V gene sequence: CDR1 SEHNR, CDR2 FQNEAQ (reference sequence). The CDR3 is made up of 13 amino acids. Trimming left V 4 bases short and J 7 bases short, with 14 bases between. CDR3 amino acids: CASSYTRDAEQYF. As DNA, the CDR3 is TGTGCCAGCAGCTACACCAGGGATGCAGAGCAGTACTTC.

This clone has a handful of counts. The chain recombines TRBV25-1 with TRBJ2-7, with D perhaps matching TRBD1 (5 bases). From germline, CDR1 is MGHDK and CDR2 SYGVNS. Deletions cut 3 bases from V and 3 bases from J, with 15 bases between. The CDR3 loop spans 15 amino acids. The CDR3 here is CASSDWQGNSYEQYF. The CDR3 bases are TGTGCCAGCAGTGATTGGCAGGGCAACAGCTACGAGCAGTACTTC.

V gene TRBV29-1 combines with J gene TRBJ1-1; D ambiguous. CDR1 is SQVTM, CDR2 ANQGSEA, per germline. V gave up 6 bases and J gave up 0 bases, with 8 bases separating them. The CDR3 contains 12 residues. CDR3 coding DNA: TGCAGCGTAACCCCAATGAACACTGAAGCTTTCTTT. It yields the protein CSVTPMNTEAFF.

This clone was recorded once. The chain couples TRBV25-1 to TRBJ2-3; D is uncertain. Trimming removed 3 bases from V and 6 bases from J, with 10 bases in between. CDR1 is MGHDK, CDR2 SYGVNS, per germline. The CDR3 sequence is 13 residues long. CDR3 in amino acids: CASSDRAADTQYF. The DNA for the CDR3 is TGTGCCAGCAGTGATAGGGCAGCTGATACGCAGTATTTT.

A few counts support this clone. DNA of the CDR3: TGCAGCGTTGCCCAAACAGGCCACCAAGAGACCCAGTACTTC. This translates into CSVAQTGHQETQYF. The chain recombines TRBV29-1 with TRBJ2-5; D is perhaps TRBD1 (5 bases). Germline loops: CDR1 SQVTM, CDR2 ANQGSEA. This CDR3 has 14 residues. Trimming stripped 4 bases from V and 0 bases from J, with 12 bases between. Variable domain in full (rest from reference TRBV29-1 and TRBJ2-5): SAVISQKPSRDICQRGTSLTIQCQVDSQVTMMFWYRQQPGQSLTLIATANQGSEATYESGFVIDKFPISRPNLTFSTLTVSNMSPEDSSIYLCSVAQTGHQETQYFGPGTRLLVL.

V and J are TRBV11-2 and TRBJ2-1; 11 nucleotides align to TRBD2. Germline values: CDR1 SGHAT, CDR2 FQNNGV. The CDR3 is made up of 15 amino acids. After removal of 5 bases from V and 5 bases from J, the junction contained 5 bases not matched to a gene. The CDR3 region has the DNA TGTGCCAGCAGCCTAGCGGGGGGTTCGAACAATGAGCAGTTCTTC. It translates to CASSLAGGSNNEQFF.

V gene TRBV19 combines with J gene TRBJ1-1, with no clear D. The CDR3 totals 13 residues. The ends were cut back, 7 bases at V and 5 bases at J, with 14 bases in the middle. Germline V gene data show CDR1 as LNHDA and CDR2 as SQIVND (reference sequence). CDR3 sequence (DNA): TGTGCCAGTATGTCTTTGCTGGGGACTGAAGCTTTCTTT. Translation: CASMSLLGTEAFF.

The CDR3 nucleotides read TGTGCCAGCAGTCGAGCGGAGGGGCGCACAGATACGCAGTATTTT. Translation: CASSRAEGRTDTQYF. The rearrangement joins TRBV2 to TRBJ2-3; perhaps TRBD2 as D (6 bases). This CDR3 comprises 15 residues. Germline assignment: CDR1 SNHLY and CDR2 FYNNEI. Between the trimmed V and J ends, which lost 5 bases and 1 base, there was a span of 13 bases.

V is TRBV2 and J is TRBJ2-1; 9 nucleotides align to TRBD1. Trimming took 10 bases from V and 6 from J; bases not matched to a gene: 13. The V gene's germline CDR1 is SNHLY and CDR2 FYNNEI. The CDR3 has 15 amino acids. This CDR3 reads CAIPRGQGSSNEQFF. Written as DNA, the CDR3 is TGTGCCATCCCCCGTGGACAGGGGTCGAGCAATGAGCAGTTCTTC.

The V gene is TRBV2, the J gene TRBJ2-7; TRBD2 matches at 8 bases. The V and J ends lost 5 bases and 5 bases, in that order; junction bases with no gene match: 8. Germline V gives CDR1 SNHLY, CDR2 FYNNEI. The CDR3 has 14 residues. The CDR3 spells CASSLAGLEHEQYF. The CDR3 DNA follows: TGTGCCAGCAGTTTAGCGGGGCTGGAGCACGAGCAGTACTTC.

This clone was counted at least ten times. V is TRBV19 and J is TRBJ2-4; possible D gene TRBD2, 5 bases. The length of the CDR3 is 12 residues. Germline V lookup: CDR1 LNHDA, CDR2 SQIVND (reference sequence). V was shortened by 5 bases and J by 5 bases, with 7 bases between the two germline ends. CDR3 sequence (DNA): TGTGCCAGTAGTTGGGGAGAAAACATTCAGTACTTC. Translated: CASSWGENIQYF. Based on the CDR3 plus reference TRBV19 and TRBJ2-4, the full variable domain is DGGITQSPKYLFRKEGQNVTLSCEQNLNHDAMYWYRQDPGQGLRLIYYSQIVNDFQKGDIAEGYSVSREKKESFPLTVTSAQKNPTAFYLCASSWGENIQYFGAGTRLSVL.

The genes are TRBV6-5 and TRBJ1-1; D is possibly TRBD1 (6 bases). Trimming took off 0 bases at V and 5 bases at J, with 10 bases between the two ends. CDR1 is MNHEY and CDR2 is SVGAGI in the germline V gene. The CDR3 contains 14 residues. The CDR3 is CASSYSGGRTEAFF. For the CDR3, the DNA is TGTGCCAGCAGTTACTCCGGGGGGCGAACTGAAGCTTTCTTT.

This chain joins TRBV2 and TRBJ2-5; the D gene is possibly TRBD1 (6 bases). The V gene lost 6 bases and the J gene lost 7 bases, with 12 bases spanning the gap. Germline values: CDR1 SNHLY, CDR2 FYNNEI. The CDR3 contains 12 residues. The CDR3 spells CASSQDRSTQYF. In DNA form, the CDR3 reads TGTGCCAGCAGCCAGGACAGATCGACCCAGTACTTC. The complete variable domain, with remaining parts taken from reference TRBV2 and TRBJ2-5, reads EPEVTQTPSHQVTQMGQEVILRCVPISNHLYFYWYRQILGQKVEFLVSFYNNEISEKSEIFDDQFSVERPDGSNFTLKIRSTKLEDSAMYFCASSQDRSTQYFGPGTRLLVL.

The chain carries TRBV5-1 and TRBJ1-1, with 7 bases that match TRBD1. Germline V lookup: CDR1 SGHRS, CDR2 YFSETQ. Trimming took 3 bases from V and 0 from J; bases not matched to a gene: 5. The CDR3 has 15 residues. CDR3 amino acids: CASSYKTGLNTEAFF. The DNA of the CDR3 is TGCGCCAGCAGCTACAAGACAGGGTTGAACACTGAAGCTTTCTTT.

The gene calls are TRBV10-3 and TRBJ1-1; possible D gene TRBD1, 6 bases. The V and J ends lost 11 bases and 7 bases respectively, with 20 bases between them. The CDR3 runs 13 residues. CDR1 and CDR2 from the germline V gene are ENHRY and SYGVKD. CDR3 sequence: CAAAPAQGLEAFF. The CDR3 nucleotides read TGTGCCGCAGCTCCAGCACAGGGCCTTGAAGCTTTCTTT.

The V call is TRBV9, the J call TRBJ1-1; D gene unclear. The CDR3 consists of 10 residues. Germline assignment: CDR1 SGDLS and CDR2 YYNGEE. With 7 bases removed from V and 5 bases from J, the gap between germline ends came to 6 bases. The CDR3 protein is CASGETEAFF. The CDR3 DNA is TGTGCCAGCGGAGAGACTGAAGCTTTCTTT.

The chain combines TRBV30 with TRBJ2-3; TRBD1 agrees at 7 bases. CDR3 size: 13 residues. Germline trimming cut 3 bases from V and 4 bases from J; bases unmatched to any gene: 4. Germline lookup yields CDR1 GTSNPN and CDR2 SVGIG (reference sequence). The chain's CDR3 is CAWRKGAADTQYF. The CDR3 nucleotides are TGTGCCTGGAGGAAGGGGGCCGCAGATACGCAGTATTTT.

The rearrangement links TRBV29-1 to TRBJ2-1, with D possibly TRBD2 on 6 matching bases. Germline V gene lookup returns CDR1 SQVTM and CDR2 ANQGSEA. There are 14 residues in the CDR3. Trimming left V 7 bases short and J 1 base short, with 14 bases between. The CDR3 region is CSGRGGSSYNEQFF. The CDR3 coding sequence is TGCAGCGGCCGAGGAGGGTCATCCTACAATGAGCAGTTCTTC.

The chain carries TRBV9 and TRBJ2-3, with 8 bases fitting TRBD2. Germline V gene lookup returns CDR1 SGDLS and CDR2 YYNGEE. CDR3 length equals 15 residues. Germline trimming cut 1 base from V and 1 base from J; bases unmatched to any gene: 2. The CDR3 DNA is TGTGCCAGCAGCGTACTAGCGGGCGGCACAGATACGCAGTATTTT. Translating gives CASSVLAGGTDTQYF.

As DNA, the CDR3 is TGCAGCGTCCGGGACAGAACGAACACTGAAGCTTTCTTT. Its protein is CSVRDRTNTEAFF. The J gene is TRBJ1-1, the V gene TRBV29-1, with TRBD1 matching over 7 bases. Losses at the gene ends were 6 bases for V and 1 base for J; bases not matched to a gene: 5. Germline assignment: CDR1 SQVTM and CDR2 ANQGSEA. This CDR3 region has 13 residues.

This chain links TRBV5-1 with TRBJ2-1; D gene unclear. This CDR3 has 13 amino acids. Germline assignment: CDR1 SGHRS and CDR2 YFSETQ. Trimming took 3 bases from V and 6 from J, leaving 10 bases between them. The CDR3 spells CASSSGWSNEQFF. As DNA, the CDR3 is TGCGCCAGCAGCTCTGGTTGGAGCAATGAGCAGTTCTTC. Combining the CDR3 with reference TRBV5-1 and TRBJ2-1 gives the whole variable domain KAGVTQTPRYLIKTRGQQVTLSCSPISGHRSVSWYQQTPGQGLQFLFEYFSETQRNKGNFPGRFSGRQFSNSRSEMNVSTLELGDSALYLCASSSGWSNEQFFGPGTRLTVL.

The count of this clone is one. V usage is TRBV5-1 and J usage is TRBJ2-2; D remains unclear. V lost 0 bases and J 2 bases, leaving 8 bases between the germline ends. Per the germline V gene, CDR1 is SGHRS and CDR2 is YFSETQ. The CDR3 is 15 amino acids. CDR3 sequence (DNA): TGCGCCAGCAGCTTGGCCGGAGTAAACACCGGGGAGCTGTTTTTT. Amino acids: CASSLAGVNTGELFF.

Written as DNA, the CDR3 is TGCGCCAGCAGCCAAGGACGAGGGGCCAGCTCCTACGAGCAGTACTTC. This encodes CASSQGRGASSYEQYF. V and J are TRBV4-3 and TRBJ2-7; D assignment may be TRBD1 or TRBD2 (5 bases each). V dropped 1 base and J dropped 0 bases, with 13 bases sitting between them. Germline V gives CDR1 LGHNA, CDR2 YSLEER. The CDR3 spans 16 residues.

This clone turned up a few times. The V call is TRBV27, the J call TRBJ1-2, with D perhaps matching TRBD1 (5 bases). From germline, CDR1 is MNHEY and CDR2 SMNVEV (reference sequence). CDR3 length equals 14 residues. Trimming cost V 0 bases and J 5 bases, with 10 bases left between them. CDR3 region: CASSLSGPMYGYTF. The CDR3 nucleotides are TGTGCCAGCAGTTTATCGGGACCCATGTATGGCTACACCTTC.

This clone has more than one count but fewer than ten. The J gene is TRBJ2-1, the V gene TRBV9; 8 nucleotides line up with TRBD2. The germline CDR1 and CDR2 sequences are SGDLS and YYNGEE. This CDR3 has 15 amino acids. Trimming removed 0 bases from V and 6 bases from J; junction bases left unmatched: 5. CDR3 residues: CASSVDAGGRNEQFF. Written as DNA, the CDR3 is TGTGCCAGCAGCGTAGATGCGGGGGGCCGCAATGAGCAGTTCTTC. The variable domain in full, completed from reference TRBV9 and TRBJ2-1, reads DSGVTQTPKHLITATGQRVTLRCSPRSGDLSVYWYQQSLDQGLQFLIQYYNGEERAKGNILERFSAQQFPDLHSELNLSSLELGDSALYFCASSVDAGGRNEQFFGPGTRLTVL.

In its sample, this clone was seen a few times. The DNA for the CDR3 is TGTGCCAGCAGCTTTGGAGGGGGAACTGAAGCTTTCTTT. It specifies CASSFGGGTEAFF. The V call is TRBV13, the J call TRBJ1-1; perhaps TRBD1 as D (6 bases). V dropped 3 bases and J dropped 5 bases, with 10 bases sitting between them. Germline CDR1 reads PRHDT; CDR2 reads FYEKMQ (reference sequence). The CDR3 runs to 13 residues. The whole variable domain, remainder taken from reference TRBV13 and TRBJ1-1, is AAGVIQSPRHLIKEKRETATLKCYPIPRHDTVYWYQQGPGQDPQFLISFYEKMQSDKGSIPDRFSAQQFSDYHSELNMSSLELGDSALYFCASSFGGGTEAFFGQGTRLTVV.

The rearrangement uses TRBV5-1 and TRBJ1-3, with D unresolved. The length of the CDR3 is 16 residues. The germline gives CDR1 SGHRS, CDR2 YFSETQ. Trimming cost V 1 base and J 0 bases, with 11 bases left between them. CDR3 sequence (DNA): TGCGCCAGCAGCTTGCAAGCAGGAGCCTCTGGAAACACCATATATTTT. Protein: CASSLQAGASGNTIYF.

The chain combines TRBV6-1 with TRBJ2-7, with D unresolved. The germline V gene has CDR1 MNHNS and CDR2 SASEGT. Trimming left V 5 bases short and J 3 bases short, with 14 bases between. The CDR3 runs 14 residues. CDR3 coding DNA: TGTGCCAGCAGTAGCAAGACCCAGGTCTACGAGCAGTACTTC. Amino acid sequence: CASSSKTQVYEQYF.

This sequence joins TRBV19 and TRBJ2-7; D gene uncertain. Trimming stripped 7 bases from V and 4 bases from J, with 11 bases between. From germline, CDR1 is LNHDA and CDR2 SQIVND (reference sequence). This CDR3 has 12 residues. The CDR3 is CASKGSTYEQYF. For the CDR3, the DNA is TGTGCCAGTAAGGGCAGTACTTACGAGCAGTACTTC.

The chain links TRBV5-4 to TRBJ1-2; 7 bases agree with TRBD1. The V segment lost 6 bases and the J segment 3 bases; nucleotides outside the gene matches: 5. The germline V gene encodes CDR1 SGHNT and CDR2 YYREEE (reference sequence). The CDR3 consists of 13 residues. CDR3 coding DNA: TGTGCCAGCACCCCAGGGGGTGACTATGGCTACACCTTC. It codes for CASTPGGDYGYTF.